The T cell receptor (beta chain) described here comes from a study of identifying expanded T cells in peripheral blood (dated 2019 in TCRdb). In the study overall: Technical replicates were generated by sequencing separate aliquots of the same genomic DNA pool, and four replicates were compared pairwise.

The immunoSEQ Assay, which relies on bias-controlled multiplex PCR amplification of genomic DNA, was used to profile TCRbeta CDR3 regions. The original pipeline was this. The absolute abundance of each unique TCRbeta CDR3 region was quantified after sequences were collapsed and filtered. Differential abundance was tested with a binomial (Fisher-equivalent) model and with a beta-binomial model adding time-dependent variance fitted from healthy donors. Clones with fewer than 5 combined templates were removed, and a clone was called differentially abundant if the clone's Benjamini-Hochberg FDR was below 0.01. In the beta-binomial model, variance was expressed as a function of the total template count across the two samples, in the form v = (b*log(k)+a)^2. TCRdb's version of the immuneACCESS table is confined to in-frame rearrangements and falls short of the full clone set. An unresolved V gene accounts for under half of the shortfall where checked; the remainder is of unknown origin. Clone size and the V and J calls come from that table; the DNA yielded D and trimming. The sample includes under 150,000 clones, with approximately 80% observed a single time. Clones ranked in the top ten supply about 3.1% of the sample.

This clone has a count of ten or more. Its antigen specificity is not known. Per-base quality was not reported, and no clone a single base away is much larger than it. During the collection period, no infections or other immune events were recorded for the healthy donors. Time-dependent variance in a beta-binomial model of T-cell clone differential abundance was calibrated using healthy-donor blood repertoires as a training cohort. The training cohort was composed of some ten healthy donors, 3 female and 7 male. The donors were between roughly 29 and 65 years old, with an average age of roughly 40 years. Whole blood, obtained from a commercial supplier, was collected from each healthy donor at three time points spaced roughly 2 weeks apart. For immunosequencing, genomic DNA was extracted from whole blood that had not been sorted. A distance of 15 bases separates the germline ends of V and J, which lose 1 base and 6 bases respectively. The cysteine opens and the phenylalanine closes a CDR3 of 15 amino acids. CDR3 DNA is the only sequence kept; it has 45 bases, read in frame from the first base. CDR1 is given as GTSNPN and CDR2 as SVGIG, both from the germline V gene (reference sequence).

Beyond this particular receptor, the publication reports: The authors expected that over much longer intervals, such as months to years, biological variance in healthy repertoires might increase even further. Across all healthy donors, variance in clone template counts between approximately two-week samples was found to increase significantly with total template count. The binomial model flagged approximately 1.2 differentially abundant clones between technical replicates, compared with 15 to 17 over roughly 2 weeks and 19 over around four weeks. Across all healthy-donor time intervals, the beta-binomial model significantly cut both the number of clones called differentially abundant and the false-positive rate.

In this chain, TRBV30 is recombined with TRBJ2-2, with the D gene tentatively TRBD1 or TRBD2, based on 5 matching bases in each. Sequencing used blood. This clonotype was sampled from a person aged 18 to 75 in good health. The DNA sequence is TGTGCCTGGAGTGGGGGGTTCGGGGCATCCGGGGAGCTGTTTTTT. Protein translation: CAWSGGFGASGELFF.